The sequence of this TCR beta chain was determined in a study of blood T cell repertoires in COVID-19. Profiling relied on immunoSEQ multiplex PCR, and the TCRdb table lists in-frame clones only, not all of them. The table lists a few hundred thousand clones, approximately 84% of them singletons, with 6.6% in the top ten. There are 15 residues in the CDR3. Germline V CDR1 and CDR2: SNHLY, FYNNEI. V shed 4 bases, J shed 6 bases, and the junction held 9 bases outside the gene matches. Individuals in the exposed group had encountered a COVID-19 case within 2 weeks preceding study entry. This clone was seen a handful of times.

This TCR was sampled from a woman between 45 and 60 years old who had been exposed to COVID-19. The rearrangement uses TRBV2 and TRBJ1-2; 9 positions agree with TRBD1. The sequencing input was PBMCs or T cells enriched from blood (not recorded which). CDR3 sequence: CASSGGRQGENGYTF. In DNA, the CDR3 is TGTGCCAGCAGTGGAGGGAGACAGGGGGAGAATGGCTACACCTTC.